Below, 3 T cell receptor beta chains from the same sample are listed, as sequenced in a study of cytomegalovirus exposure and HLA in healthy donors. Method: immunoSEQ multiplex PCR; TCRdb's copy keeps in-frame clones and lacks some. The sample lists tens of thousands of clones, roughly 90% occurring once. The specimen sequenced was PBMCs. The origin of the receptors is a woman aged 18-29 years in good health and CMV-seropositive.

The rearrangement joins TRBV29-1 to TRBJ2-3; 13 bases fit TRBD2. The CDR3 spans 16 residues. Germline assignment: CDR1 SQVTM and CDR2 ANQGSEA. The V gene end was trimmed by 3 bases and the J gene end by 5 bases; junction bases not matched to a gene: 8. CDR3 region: CSVDGLAGVFGDTQYF. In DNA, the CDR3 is TGCAGCGTTGACGGACTAGCGGGGGTTTTCGGAGATACGCAGTATTTT.

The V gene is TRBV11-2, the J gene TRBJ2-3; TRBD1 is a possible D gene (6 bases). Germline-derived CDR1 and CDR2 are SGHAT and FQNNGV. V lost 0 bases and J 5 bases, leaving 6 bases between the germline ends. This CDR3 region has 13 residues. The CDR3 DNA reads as TGTGCCAGCAGCTTAGACAGGGGAGATACGCAGTATTTT. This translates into CASSLDRGDTQYF. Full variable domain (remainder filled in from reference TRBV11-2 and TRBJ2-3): EAGVAQSPRYKIIEKRQSVAFWCNPISGHATLYWYQQILGQGPKLLIQFQNNGVVDDSQLPKDRFSAERLKGVDSTLKIQPAKLEDSAVYLCASSLDRGDTQYFGPGTRLTVL.

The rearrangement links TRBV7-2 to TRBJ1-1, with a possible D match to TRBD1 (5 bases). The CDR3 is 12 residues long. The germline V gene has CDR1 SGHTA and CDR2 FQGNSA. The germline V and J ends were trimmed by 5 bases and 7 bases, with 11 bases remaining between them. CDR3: CASSAQGGEAFF. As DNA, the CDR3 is TGTGCCAGCAGCGCCCAGGGAGGTGAAGCTTTCTTT. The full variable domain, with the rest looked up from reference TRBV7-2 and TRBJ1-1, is GAGVSQSPSNKVTEKGKDVELRCDPISGHTALYWYRQSLGQGLEFLIYFQGNSAPDKSGLPSDRFSAERTGGSVSTLTIQRTQQEDSAVYLCASSAQGGEAFFGQGTRLTVV.